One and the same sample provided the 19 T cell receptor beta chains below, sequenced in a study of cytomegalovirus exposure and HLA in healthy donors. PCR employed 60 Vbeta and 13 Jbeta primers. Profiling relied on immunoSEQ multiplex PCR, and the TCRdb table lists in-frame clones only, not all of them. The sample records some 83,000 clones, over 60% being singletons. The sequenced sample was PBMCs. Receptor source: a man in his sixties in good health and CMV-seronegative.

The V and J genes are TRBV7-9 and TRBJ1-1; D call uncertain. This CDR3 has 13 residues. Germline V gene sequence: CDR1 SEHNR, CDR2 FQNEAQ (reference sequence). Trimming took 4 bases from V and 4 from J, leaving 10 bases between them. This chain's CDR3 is CASSSLASTEAFF. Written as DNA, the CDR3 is TGTGCCAGCAGCTCCCTTGCCAGCACTGAAGCTTTCTTT.

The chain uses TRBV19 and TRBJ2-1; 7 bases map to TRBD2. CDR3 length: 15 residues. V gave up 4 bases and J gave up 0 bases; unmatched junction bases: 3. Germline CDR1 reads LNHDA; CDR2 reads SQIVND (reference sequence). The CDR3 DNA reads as TGTGCCAGTAGTAGGGGGGACTACTCCTACAATGAGCAGTTCTTC. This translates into CASSRGDYSYNEQFF.

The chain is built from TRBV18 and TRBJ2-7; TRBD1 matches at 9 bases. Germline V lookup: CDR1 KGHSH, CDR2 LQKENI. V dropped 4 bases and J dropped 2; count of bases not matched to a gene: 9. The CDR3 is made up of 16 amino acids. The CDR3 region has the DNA TGTGCCAGCTCACTTAATACCGGGACAGGGCCCTACGAGCAGTACTTC. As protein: CASSLNTGTGPYEQYF.

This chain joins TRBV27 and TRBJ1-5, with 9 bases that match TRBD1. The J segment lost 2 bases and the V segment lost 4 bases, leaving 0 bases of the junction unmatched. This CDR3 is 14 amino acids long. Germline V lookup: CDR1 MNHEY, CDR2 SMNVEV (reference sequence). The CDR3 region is CASSWTGGNQPQHF. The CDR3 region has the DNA TGTGCCAGCAGTTGGACAGGGGGCAATCAGCCCCAGCATTTT.

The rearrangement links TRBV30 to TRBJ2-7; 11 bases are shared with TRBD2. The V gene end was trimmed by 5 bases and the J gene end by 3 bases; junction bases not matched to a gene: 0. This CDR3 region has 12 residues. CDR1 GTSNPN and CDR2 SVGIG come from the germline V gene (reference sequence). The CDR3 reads CAWLAGGYEQYF. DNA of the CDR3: TGTGCCTGGCTAGCGGGAGGCTACGAGCAGTACTTC.

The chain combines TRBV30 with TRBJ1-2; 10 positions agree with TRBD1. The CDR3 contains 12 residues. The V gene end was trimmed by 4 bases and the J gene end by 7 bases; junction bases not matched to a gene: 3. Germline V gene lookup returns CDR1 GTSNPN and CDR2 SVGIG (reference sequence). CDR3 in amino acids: CAWTGQGGGYTF. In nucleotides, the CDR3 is TGTGCCTGGACCGGACAGGGGGGTGGCTACACCTTC.

In DNA, the CDR3 is TGTGCCAGCAGCCCACTAAGAGCGGGGGCCTCAGATACGCAGTATTTT. As protein: CASSPLRAGASDTQYF. The chain uses TRBV9 and TRBJ2-3, with TRBD2 identical over 8 bases. Losses at the gene ends were 4 bases for V and 4 bases for J; bases not matched to a gene: 11. This CDR3 comprises 16 residues. Per the germline V gene, CDR1 is SGDLS and CDR2 is YYNGEE.

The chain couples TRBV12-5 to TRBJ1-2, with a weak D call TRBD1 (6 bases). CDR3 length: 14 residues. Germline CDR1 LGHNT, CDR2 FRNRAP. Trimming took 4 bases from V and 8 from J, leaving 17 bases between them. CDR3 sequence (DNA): TGTGCTAGTGGTTCAGGGACACTTCATGAGGGCTACACCTTC. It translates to CASGSGTLHEGYTF.

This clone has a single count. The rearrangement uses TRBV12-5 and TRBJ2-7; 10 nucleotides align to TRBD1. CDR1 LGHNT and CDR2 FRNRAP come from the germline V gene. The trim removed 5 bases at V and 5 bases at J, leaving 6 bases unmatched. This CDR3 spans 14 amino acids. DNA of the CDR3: TGTGCTAGTGGTCCCGGACAGGGGGAAAACGAGCAGTACTTC. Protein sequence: CASGPGQGENEQYF.

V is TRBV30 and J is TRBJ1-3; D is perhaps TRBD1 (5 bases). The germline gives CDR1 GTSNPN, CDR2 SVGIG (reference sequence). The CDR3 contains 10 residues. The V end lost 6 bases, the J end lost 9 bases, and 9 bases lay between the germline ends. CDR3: CACSGGTIYF. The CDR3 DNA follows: TGTGCCTGCTCGGGGGGCACCATATATTTT.

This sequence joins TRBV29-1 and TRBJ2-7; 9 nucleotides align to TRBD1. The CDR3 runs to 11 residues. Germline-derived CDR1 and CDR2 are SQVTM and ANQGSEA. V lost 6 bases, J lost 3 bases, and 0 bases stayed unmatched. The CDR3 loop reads CSVTGGYEQYF. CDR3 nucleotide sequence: TGCAGCGTGACAGGGGGCTACGAGCAGTACTTC.

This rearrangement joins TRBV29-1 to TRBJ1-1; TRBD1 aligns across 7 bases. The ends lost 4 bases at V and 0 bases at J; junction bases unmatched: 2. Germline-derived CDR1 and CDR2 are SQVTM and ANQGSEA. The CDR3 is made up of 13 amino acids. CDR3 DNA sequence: TGCAGCGTTGGGGGACAGATGAACACTGAAGCTTTCTTT. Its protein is CSVGGQMNTEAFF. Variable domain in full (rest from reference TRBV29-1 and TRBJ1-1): SAVISQKPSRDICQRGTSLTIQCQVDSQVTMMFWYRQQPGQSLTLIATANQGSEATYESGFVIDKFPISRPNLTFSTLTVSNMSPEDSSIYLCSVGGQMNTEAFFGQGTRLTVV.

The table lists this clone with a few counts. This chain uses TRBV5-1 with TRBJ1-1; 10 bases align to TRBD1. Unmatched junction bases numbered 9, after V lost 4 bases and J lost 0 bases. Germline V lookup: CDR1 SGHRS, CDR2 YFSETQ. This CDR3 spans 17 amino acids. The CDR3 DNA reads TGCGCCAGCAGCCACGGACAGGGGGGAAGAATGAACACTGAAGCTTTCTTT. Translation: CASSHGQGGRMNTEAFF.

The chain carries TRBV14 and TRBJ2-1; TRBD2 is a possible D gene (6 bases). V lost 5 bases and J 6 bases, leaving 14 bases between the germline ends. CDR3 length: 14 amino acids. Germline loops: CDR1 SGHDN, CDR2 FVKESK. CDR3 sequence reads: CASSVNTGVNEQFF. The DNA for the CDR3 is TGTGCCAGCAGCGTTAATACGGGAGTCAATGAGCAGTTCTTC.

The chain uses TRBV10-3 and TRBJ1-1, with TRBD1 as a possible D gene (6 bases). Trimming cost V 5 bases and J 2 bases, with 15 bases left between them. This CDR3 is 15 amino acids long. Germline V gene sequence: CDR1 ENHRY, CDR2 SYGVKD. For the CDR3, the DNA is TGTGCCATCAGTCCCGCGGGGGCCGCTAACACTGAAGCTTTCTTT. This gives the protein CAISPAGAANTEAFF.

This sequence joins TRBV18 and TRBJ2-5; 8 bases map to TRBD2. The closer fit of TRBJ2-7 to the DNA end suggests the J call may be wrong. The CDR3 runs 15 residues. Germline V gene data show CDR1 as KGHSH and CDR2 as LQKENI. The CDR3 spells CASSPQRGPTYEQYF. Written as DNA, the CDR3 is TGTGCCAGCTCACCCCAGCGGGGGCCCACCTACGAGCAGTACTTC.

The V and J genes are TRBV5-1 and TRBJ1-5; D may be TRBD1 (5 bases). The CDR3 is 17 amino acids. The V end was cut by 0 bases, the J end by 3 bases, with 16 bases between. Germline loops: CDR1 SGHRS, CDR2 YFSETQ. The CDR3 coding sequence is TGCGCCAGCAGCTTGGGAGGAGGGGCCACCCTCAATCAGCCCCAGCATTTT. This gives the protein CASSLGGGATLNQPQHF.

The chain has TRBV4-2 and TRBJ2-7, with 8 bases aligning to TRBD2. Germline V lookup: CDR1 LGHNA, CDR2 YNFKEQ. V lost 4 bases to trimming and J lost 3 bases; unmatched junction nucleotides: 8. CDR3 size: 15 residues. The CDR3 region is CASSPGRGAIYEQYF. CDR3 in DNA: TGTGCCAGCAGCCCAGGGCGGGGGGCCATCTACGAGCAGTACTTC.

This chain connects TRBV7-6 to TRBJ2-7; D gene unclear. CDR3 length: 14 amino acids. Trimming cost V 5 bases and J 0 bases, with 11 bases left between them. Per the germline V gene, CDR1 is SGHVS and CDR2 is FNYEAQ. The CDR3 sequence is CASSLGSSSYEQYF. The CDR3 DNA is TGTGCCAGCAGCCTAGGGTCGAGCTCCTACGAGCAGTACTTC. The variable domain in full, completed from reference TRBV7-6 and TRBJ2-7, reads GAGVSQSPRYKVTKRGQDVALRCDPISGHVSLYWYRQALGQGPEFLTYFNYEAQQDKSGLPNDRFSAERPEGSISTLTIQRTEQRDSAMYRCASSLGSSSYEQYFGPGTRLTVT.